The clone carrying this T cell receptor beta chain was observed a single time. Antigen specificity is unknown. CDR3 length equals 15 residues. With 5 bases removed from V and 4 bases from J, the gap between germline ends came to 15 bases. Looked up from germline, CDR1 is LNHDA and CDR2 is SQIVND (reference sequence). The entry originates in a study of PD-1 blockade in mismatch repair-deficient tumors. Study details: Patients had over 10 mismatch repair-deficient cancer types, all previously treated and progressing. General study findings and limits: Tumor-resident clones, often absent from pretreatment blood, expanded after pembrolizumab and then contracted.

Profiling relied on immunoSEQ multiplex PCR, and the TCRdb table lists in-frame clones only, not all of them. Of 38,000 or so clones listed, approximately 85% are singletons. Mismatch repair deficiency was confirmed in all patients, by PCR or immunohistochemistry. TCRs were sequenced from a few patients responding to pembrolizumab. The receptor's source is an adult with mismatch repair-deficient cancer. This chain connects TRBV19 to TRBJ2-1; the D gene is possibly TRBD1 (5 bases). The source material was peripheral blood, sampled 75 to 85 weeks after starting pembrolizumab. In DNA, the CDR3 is TGTGCCAGTAGTGTCAACAGGCCACCTTACAATGAGCAGTTCTTC. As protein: CASSVNRPPYNEQFF.